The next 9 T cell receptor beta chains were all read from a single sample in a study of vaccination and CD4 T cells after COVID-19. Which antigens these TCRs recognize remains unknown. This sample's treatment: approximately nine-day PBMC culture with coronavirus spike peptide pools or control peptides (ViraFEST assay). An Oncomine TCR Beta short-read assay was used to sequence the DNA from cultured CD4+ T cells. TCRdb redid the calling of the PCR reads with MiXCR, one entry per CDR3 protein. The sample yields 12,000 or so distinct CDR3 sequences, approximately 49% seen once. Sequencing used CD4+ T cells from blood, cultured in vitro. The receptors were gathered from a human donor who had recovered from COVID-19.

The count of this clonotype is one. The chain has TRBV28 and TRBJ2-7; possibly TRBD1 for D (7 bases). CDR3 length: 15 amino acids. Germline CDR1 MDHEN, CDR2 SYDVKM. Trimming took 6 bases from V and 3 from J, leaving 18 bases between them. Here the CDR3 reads CASSPPGDRYYEQYF. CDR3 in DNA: TGTGCCAGCAGCCCGCCGGGGGACAGATACTACGAGCAGTACTTC.

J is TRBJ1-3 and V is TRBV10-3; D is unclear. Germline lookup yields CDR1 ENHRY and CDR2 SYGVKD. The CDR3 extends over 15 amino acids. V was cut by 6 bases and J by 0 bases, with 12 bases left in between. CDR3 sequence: CAISFGRDSGNTIYF. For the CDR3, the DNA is TGTGCCATCAGCTTCGGACGGGACTCTGGAAACACCATATATTTT.

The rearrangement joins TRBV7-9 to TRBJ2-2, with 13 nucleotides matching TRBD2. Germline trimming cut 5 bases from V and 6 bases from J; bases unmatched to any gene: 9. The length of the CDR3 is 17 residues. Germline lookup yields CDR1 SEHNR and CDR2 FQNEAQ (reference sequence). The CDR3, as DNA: TGTGCCAGCAGCCCAACCCCGACTAGCGGGGGGTCCGGGGAGCTGTTTTTT. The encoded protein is CASSPTPTSGGSGELFF. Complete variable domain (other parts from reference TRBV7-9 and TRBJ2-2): DTGVSQNPRHKITKRGQNVTFRCDPISEHNRLYWYRQTLGQGPEFLTYFQNEAQLEKSRLLSDRFSAERPKGSFSTLEIQRTEQGDSAMYLCASSPTPTSGGSGELFFGEGSRLTVL.

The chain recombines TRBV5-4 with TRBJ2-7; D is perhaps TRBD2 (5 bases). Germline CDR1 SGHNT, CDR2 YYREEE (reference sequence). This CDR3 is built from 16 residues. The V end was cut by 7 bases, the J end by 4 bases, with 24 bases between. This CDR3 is CASSPRGPMIGYEQYF. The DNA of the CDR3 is TGTGCCAGCTCCCCGCGAGGGCCGATGATCGGGTACGAGCAGTACTTC.

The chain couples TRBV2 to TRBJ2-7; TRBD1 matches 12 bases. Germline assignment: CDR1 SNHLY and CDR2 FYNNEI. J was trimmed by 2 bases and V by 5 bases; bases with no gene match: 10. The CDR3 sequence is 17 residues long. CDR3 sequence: CASSYRDRGPSTYEQYF. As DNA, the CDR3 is TGTGCCAGCAGTTACCGGGACAGGGGGCCCTCGACCTACGAGCAGTACTTC.

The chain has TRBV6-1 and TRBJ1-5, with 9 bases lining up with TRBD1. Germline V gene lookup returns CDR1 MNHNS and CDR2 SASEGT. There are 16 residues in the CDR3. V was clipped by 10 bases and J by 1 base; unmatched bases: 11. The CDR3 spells CATGQGSFMSNQPQHF. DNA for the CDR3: TGTGCCACGGGACAGGGAAGTTTCATGAGCAATCAGCCCCAGCATTTT.

The CDR3 bases are TGTGCCAGTAGTGCCGCCAGTTTCGGCACTGAAGCTTTCTTT. It yields the protein CASSAASFGTEAFF. V gene TRBV19 combines with J gene TRBJ1-1; D is ambiguous. Trimming cost V 5 bases and J 4 bases, with 14 bases left between them. Germline CDR1 LNHDA, CDR2 SQIVND (reference sequence). The CDR3 runs 14 residues.

In DNA form, the CDR3 reads TGTGCCAGTAACCCAGGGCGGGGGGCCGGGGAGCTGTTTTTT. It yields the protein CASNPGRGAGELFF. The chain joins TRBV19 to TRBJ2-2; 8 bases agree with TRBD2. V was pared by 7 bases and J by 6 bases, with 7 bases of the junction left unmatched. The CDR3 extends over 14 amino acids. CDR1 is LNHDA and CDR2 is SQIVND in the germline V gene (reference sequence).

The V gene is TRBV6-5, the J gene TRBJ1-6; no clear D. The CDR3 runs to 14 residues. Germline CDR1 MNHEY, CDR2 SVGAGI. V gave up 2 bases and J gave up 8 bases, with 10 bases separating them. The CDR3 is CASSYAGWDSPLHF. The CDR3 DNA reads TGTGCCAGCAGTTACGCGGGGTGGGATTCACCCCTCCACTTT.